Following are 9 T cell receptor beta chains from one sample sequenced in a study of T cells in Graves' hyperthyroidism and ophthalmopathy. TCR beta CDR3 regions were amplified from RNA. HTBI primers drove first-round RT-PCR of the TCR CDR3. TCRdb independently ran MiXCR on the multiplex PCR reads; one entry per CDR3 protein. The sample has about 400,000 distinct CDR3 sequences, under 15% seen once. Sequencing was performed on blood. The origin of the receptors is a woman in her 30s with Graves' hyperthyroidism.

This chain connects TRBV9 to TRBJ1-6; perhaps TRBD1 as D (5 bases). This CDR3 is 16 amino acids long. Germline V gene lookup returns CDR1 SGDLS and CDR2 YYNGEE. V was shortened by 3 bases and J by 5 bases, with 15 bases between the two germline ends. The DNA for the CDR3 is TGTGCCAGCAGCGACCTCCGGGGGGGAGATAATTCACCCCTCCACTTT. Translating it yields CASSDLRGGDNSPLHF. Variable domain in full (rest from reference TRBV9 and TRBJ1-6): DSGVTQTPKHLITATGQRVTLRCSPRSGDLSVYWYQQSLDQGLQFLIQYYNGEERAKGNILERFSAQQFPDLHSELNLSSLELGDSALYFCASSDLRGGDNSPLHFGNGTRLTVT.

The table lists this clonotype with a few counts. The genes are TRBV4-1 and TRBJ2-7; TRBD1 matches at 12 bases. J gave up 7 bases and V 6 bases, and 10 bases lay outside the gene matches. CDR1 is MGHRA and CDR2 is YSYEKL in the germline V gene. CDR3 length: 15 residues. For the CDR3, the DNA is TGCGCCAGCAGTCGGGACAGGGGGCCGGTATGGGAGCAGTACTTC. Residues: CASSRDRGPVWEQYF.

This clonotype occurred many times. V is TRBV2 and J is TRBJ2-2; 10 bases map to TRBD1. The V and J ends lost 6 bases and 4 bases, in that order; junction bases with no gene match: 5. The CDR3 has 15 amino acids. The germline CDR1 and CDR2 sequences are SNHLY and FYNNEI. The CDR3 here is CASRERTGGTGELFF. For the CDR3, the DNA is TGTGCCAGCAGGGAACGGACAGGGGGCACCGGGGAGCTGTTTTTT.

The chain couples TRBV20-1 to TRBJ1-6; no clear D. V lost 6 bases, J lost 0 bases, and 6 bases lay in between. CDR1 and CDR2 from the germline V gene are DFQATT and SNEGSKA (reference sequence). The CDR3 consists of 13 residues. CDR3 coding DNA: TGCAGTGCCCAGAGCTCCTATAATTCACCCCTCCACTTT. Protein sequence: CSAQSSYNSPLHF.

This clonotype appeared many times. The rearrangement links TRBV28 to TRBJ2-7; 9 bases align to TRBD2. This CDR3 has 15 amino acids. Germline V CDR1 and CDR2: MDHEN, SYDVKM. The trim removed 6 bases at V and 1 base at J, leaving 7 bases unmatched. This CDR3 reads CASRPQTSGSYEQYF. The CDR3 nucleotides are TGTGCCAGCAGGCCTCAGACTAGCGGTTCCTACGAGCAGTACTTC.

This clonotype was recorded a few times. The chain couples TRBV19 to TRBJ2-7; D may be TRBD1 or TRBD2 (5 bases each). From germline, CDR1 is LNHDA and CDR2 SQIVND (reference sequence). Trimming removed 5 bases at V and 0 bases at J, with 14 bases between. CDR3 length: 15 amino acids. For the CDR3, the DNA is TGTGCCAGTAGTCCCCGGGGCTCCTACTCCTACGAGCAGTACTTC. It yields the protein CASSPRGSYSYEQYF.

The rearrangement links TRBV7-9 to TRBJ2-3; a possible D gene is TRBD2 (7 bases). V lost 1 base and J 4 bases, leaving 9 bases between the germline ends. The CDR3 runs to 14 residues. From germline, CDR1 is SEHNR and CDR2 FQNEAQ (reference sequence). CDR3 bases: TGTGCCAGCAGCTTAGGGGGGGGGCCAGATACGCAGTATTTT. Its translation: CASSLGGGPDTQYF. The full variable domain, in which reference TRBV7-9 and TRBJ2-3 provide the parts outside the CDR3, is DTGVSQNPRHKITKRGQNVTFRCDPISEHNRLYWYRQTLGQGPEFLTYFQNEAQLEKSRLLSDRFSAERPKGSFSTLEIQRTEQGDSAMYLCASSLGGGPDTQYFGPGTRLTVL.

This sequence joins TRBV5-4 and TRBJ2-1; 8 positions agree with TRBD2. Germline assignment: CDR1 SGHNT and CDR2 YYREEE (reference sequence). V dropped 1 base and J dropped 4; count of bases not matched to a gene: 7. The CDR3 totals 16 residues. In nucleotides, the CDR3 is TGTGCCAGCAGCTTGTATACGGGAGGGCCATACAATGAGCAGTTCTTC. Translating it yields CASSLYTGGPYNEQFF.

The chain carries TRBV24-1 and TRBJ1-6; D call uncertain. V lost 3 bases to trimming and J lost 1 base, with 9 bases between them. The CDR3 loop spans 16 amino acids. Germline-derived CDR1 and CDR2 are KGHDR and SFDVKD. The CDR3 bases are TGTGCCACCAGTGATGGGAAGAGTTCCTATAATTCACCCCTCCACTTT. Translating it yields CATSDGKSSYNSPLHF.